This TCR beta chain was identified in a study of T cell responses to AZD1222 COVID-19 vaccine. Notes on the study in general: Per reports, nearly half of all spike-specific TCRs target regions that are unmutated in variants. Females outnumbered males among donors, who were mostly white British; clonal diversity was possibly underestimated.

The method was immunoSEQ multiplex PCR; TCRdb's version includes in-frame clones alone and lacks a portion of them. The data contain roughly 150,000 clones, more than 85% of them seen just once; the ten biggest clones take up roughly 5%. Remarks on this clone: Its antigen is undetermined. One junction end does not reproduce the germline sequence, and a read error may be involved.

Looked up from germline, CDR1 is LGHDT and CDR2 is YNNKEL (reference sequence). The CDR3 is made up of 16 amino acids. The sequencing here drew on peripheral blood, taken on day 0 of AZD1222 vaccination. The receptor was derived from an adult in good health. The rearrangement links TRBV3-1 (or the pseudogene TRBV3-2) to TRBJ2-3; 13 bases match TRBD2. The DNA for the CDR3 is TGTGCCAGCAGACAAGTCGGACTAGCGGGAGCAGATACGCAGTATTTT. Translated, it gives CASRQVGLAGADTQYF.